This T cell receptor (beta chain) stems from a study of cytotoxic CD8 clonotypes in ibrutinib-treated CLL (dated by TCRdb to the early 2020s). About the investigation overall: The cohort was composed of ten to eleven relapsed/refractory and roughly 16 treatment-naive patients; IGHV unmutated status was identified in 17 patients. Responses were partial in approximately 24 patients and complete in 2; after median approximately 69 months follow-up, around 15 stayed in remission and 12 progressed. Response samples were obtained after a median of approximately twelve months of treatment, with a range of roughly 6 to 36 months. An average of around 260,000 productive templates and 80,000 to 95,000 productive rearrangements was obtained per sample. Of the 90 or so participants in the trial, about 25 had longitudinal samples available. Cryopreserved peripheral blood mononuclear cells were obtained before treatment, at response, and at either sustained remission or disease progression. Patients were still on ibrutinib when every remission and progressive disease sample was collected.

Ends trimmed: V by 5 bases, J by 8 bases; bases unmatched to a gene: 10. The CDR3 spans 15 residues, from the cysteine through the phenylalanine. Just the 45-base CDR3 DNA is kept, in frame starting at base 1. The germline V gene (reference sequence) specifies MNHEY as CDR1 and SMNVEV as CDR2. Beyond this particular receptor, the publication reports: Sustained-remission and progressing patients did not have matched sampling times, and lymph node repertoires were not examined. Baseline clonality was found to be higher than that of age-matched healthy donors and was strongly correlated with circulating CD8+ T-cell counts. Public clonotypes were found to be uncommon and were observed to contract or remain stable during treatment; the increase in clonality was shown to reflect expansion of private clonotypes at ibrutinib response. At ibrutinib response clonality went up, during sustained remission it held steady, and at progression it dropped back toward baseline.

The time point label here, explained by the study, means: 12 months on ibrutinib. Roughly 2.2 micrograms of genomic DNA were extracted from cryopreserved PBMCs for TCR beta library preparation. Longitudinal blood samples from CLL patients on ibrutinib monotherapy were analyzed using high-throughput TCR beta sequencing. The patients took part in an open-label, single-center phase 2 trial of ibrutinib monotherapy. A note on this clone: Which antigen it targets is not known. Per-nucleotide qualities are absent, and no much larger clonotype sits a single base away.

Each clonotype received, on average, about 10x coverage in deep resolution sequencing performed on a MiSeq, where the target depth lay between 1 in 1 million and 1 in 200,000 T cells. The immunoSEQ hsTCRB Kit was used to generate TCR beta libraries. For the original study's pipeline: Data were analyzed with ImmunoSEQ Data Assistant and ImmunoSEQ Analyzer, with V, D and J genes assigned per IMGT definitions. Clonality, with values ranging from 0 to 1, was calculated as one minus the normalized Shannon entropy of productive rearrangement frequencies. Only overrepresented clonotypes making up at least 0.05% of the repertoire of each patient were included in the public clonotype analysis. About twelve repertoires from age-matched healthy donors, obtained from immuneACCESS, served as clonality controls. Held by TCRdb, this immuneACCESS table contains in-frame sequences only and omits some clones. Under half of the omission traces to an unresolved V gene where checked; the cause of the rest is unknown. V and J calls and clone size are copied from that table; D and trimming were computed from the DNA. In all, the sample holds over 120,000 clones, and 70% to 80% of those were seen once. The ten largest make up roughly 13% of the sample.

This TCR was recovered from a human donor with chronic lymphocytic leukemia. The chain joins TRBV27 to TRBJ2-1, with 9 bases matching TRBD2. Sequencing used PBMCs, obtained after 12 months of ibrutinib treatment. The CDR3 is CASSVTGTSSYEQFF. Here is the DNA: TGTGCCAGCAGTGTAACCGGGACTAGCTCGTATGAGCAGTTCTTC.